These 30 T cell receptor beta chains share one sample of origin, sequenced in a study of spatial heterogeneity in lung cancer. Time point reported: sample taken at primary tumor resection. Whole RNA obtained from tumor, nontumor lung or frozen PBMC underwent sequencing without sorting. In TCRdb, the 5' RACE reads were re-called with MiXCR into one record per CDR3 protein. The table records about 38,000 distinct CDR3 sequences, around 7.2% of them present only once. The sample here was PBMCs, taken at surgery. These receptors were taken from a male donor with early-stage non-small cell lung cancer.

With respect to this clonotype: A read error may be the cause here, since a much bigger clone is one base away. The J gene is TRBJ2-1, the V gene TRBV30, with 12 positions matching TRBD2. The germline V gene encodes CDR1 GTSNPN and CDR2 SVGIG (reference sequence). The CDR3 has 14 amino acids. CDR3 in amino acids: CVRTSGGPYNEQFF. CDR3 DNA sequence: TGTGTCCGTACTAGCGGGGGGCCTTACAATGAGCAGTTCTTC.

This clonotype counts as large. This chain uses TRBV13 with TRBJ2-1; D unresolved. V was trimmed by 5 bases and J by 0 bases, leaving 14 bases between them. Germline CDR1 and CDR2: PRHDT and FYEKMQ (reference sequence). The CDR3 is 16 residues long. The chain's CDR3 is CASSPRFPSSYNEQFF. The CDR3 DNA reads TGTGCCAGCAGCCCTCGCTTCCCTAGCTCCTACAATGAGCAGTTCTTC.

This clonotype was observed at least ten times. The CDR3 loop is CSAGDPNTDTQYF. CDR3 sequence (DNA): TGCAGTGCGGGCGACCCAAACACAGATACGCAGTATTTT. The J gene is TRBJ2-3, the V gene TRBV20-1; D uncertain. The germline gives CDR1 DFQATT, CDR2 SNEGSKA (reference sequence). This CDR3 contains 13 residues. V was shortened by 6 bases and J by 2 bases, with 12 bases between the two germline ends.

Ten or more counts support this clonotype. The chain has TRBV7-2 and TRBJ2-7; D not resolved. The CDR3 runs to 15 residues. Germline loops: CDR1 SGHTA, CDR2 FQGNSA. The germline V and J ends were trimmed by 5 bases and 0 bases, with 14 bases remaining between them. The CDR3: CASSPLPPPSYEQYF. The CDR3 bases are TGTGCCAGCAGCCCCCTCCCACCTCCCTCCTACGAGCAGTACTTC. Combining the CDR3 with reference TRBV7-2 and TRBJ2-7 gives the whole variable domain GAGVSQSPSNKVTEKGKDVELRCDPISGHTALYWYRQSLGQGLEFLIYFQGNSAPDKSGLPSDRFSAERTGGSVSTLTIQRTQQEDSAVYLCASSPLPPPSYEQYFGPGTRLTVT.

This clonotype was picked up many times. The gene calls are TRBV25-1 and TRBJ2-1, with a weak D call TRBD2 (6 bases). Germline-derived CDR1 and CDR2 are MGHDK and SYGVNS. V lost 4 bases to trimming and J lost 3 bases, with 13 bases between them. The CDR3 sequence is 15 residues long. CDR3 in DNA: TGTGCCAGCAGTGTTGGGGGGTCTGTCTACAATGAGCAGTTCTTC. Protein: CASSVGGSVYNEQFF.

This clonotype showed up many times. The chain carries TRBV12-3 or TRBV12-4 and TRBJ2-2; 8 bases fit TRBD2. This CDR3 is built from 14 residues. J lost 6 bases, V lost 8 bases, and 8 bases had no gene match. The CDR3 is CASGTSGGSGELFF. The CDR3 DNA reads TGTGCCAGCGGTACTAGCGGAGGGTCCGGGGAGCTGTTTTTT.

This clonotype was picked up many times. This sequence joins TRBV7-2 and TRBJ2-2, with TRBD1 matching over 9 bases. V shed 5 bases and J 4 bases; nucleotides not matched to a gene: 5. The length of the CDR3 is 15 residues. The germline V gene encodes CDR1 SGHTA and CDR2 FQGNSA. The CDR3 is CASSAGQGGTGELFF. CDR3 sequence (DNA): TGTGCCAGCAGCGCGGGACAGGGTGGCACCGGGGAGCTGTTTTTT.

Ten or more counts support this clonotype. V is TRBV24-1 and J is TRBJ1-4; 7 nucleotides align to TRBD1. The germline V gene has CDR1 KGHDR and CDR2 SFDVKD. With 12 bases clipped from V and 2 bases from J, the junction kept 11 bases outside the gene matches. The CDR3 runs to 15 residues. CDR3 nucleotide sequence: TGTGCCGCCGAAAGCCAGGGGGGGACTAATGAAAAACTGTTTTTT. Translating it yields CAAESQGGTNEKLFF.

This clonotype was seen a handful of times. The J gene is TRBJ1-2, the V gene TRBV12-3 or TRBV12-4; 8 bases line up with TRBD1. CDR3 size: 15 residues. J was trimmed by 6 bases and V by 5 bases; bases with no gene match: 11. The CDR3 here is CASSPSQRTGNGYTF. CDR3 DNA sequence: TGTGCCAGCAGTCCTTCCCAGAGGACAGGGAATGGCTACACCTTC.

This clonotype was recorded many times. The rearrangement uses TRBV20-1 and TRBJ1-2; possibly TRBD1 for D (5 bases). This CDR3 is 11 amino acids long. Germline assignment: CDR1 DFQATT and CDR2 SNEGSKA (reference sequence). V was trimmed by 2 bases and J by 8 bases, leaving 9 bases between them. The CDR3 sequence is CSARKRDGYTF. CDR3 nucleotide sequence: TGCAGTGCTAGAAAGCGGGACGGCTACACCTTC.

About this clonotype: With a much larger clone just one base away, this may be a read error. The gene calls are TRBV6-5 and TRBJ1-1; TRBD1 is a possible D gene (5 bases). Germline lookup yields CDR1 MNHEY and CDR2 SVGAGI. The CDR3 sequence is 15 residues long. CDR3 nucleotide sequence: TGTGCCAGCAGTTACTCGAAGCACAGGAACACTGAAGCTTACTTT. It codes for CASSYSKHRNTEAYF.

The rearrangement uses TRBV6-5 and TRBJ2-2, with 8 bases that match TRBD2. V shed 7 bases and J 6 bases; nucleotides not matched to a gene: 4. Germline V gene sequence: CDR1 MNHEY, CDR2 SVGAGI. The CDR3 has 13 residues. CDR3 loop: CASTYGGAGELFF. The DNA for the CDR3 is TGTGCCAGCACCTACGGGGGGGCCGGGGAGCTGTTTTTT.

The chain links TRBV20-1 to TRBJ2-7; the match to TRBD2 covers 9 bases. Germline CDR1 reads DFQATT; CDR2 reads SNEGSKA (reference sequence). This CDR3 contains 18 residues. Unmatched junction bases numbered 22, after V lost 3 bases and J lost 7 bases. The CDR3 sequence: CSASNIASGKPQTYEQYV. CDR3 DNA sequence: TGCAGTGCTAGCAATATCGCTAGCGGGAAGCCCCAGACGTATGAGCAGTACGTC.

This clonotype occurred a few times. This rearrangement joins TRBV15 to TRBJ2-1; 9 bases agree with TRBD1. CDR1 is LNHNV and CDR2 is YYDKDF in the germline V gene (reference sequence). With V trimmed by 0 bases and J by 6 bases, 3 bases remained unmatched. The CDR3 has 15 residues. DNA for the CDR3: TGTGCCACCAGCAGAGATGGGACAGGGCTCAATGAGCAGTTCTTC. Translated, it gives CATSRDGTGLNEQFF.

There are a few counts of this clonotype. CDR3 loop: CASNSGNTGELFF. The DNA of the CDR3 is TGTGCCAGCAACTCCGGGAACACCGGGGAGCTGTTTTTT. The chain employs TRBV6-6 and TRBJ2-2; no definite D call. Germline V CDR1 and CDR2: MNHNY, SVGAGI (reference sequence). V gave up 7 bases and J gave up 1 base, with 7 bases separating them. The CDR3 consists of 13 residues.

This clonotype has a count of ten or more. The chain is built from TRBV20-1 and TRBJ2-7, with D maybe TRBD2 (6 bases). The CDR3 contains 12 residues. Germline CDR1 is DFQATT and CDR2 is SNEGSKA (reference sequence). The ends were cut back, 5 bases at V and 0 bases at J, with 8 bases in the middle. CDR3 nucleotide sequence: TGCAGTGCTTTGACTAGCTCCTACGAGCAGTACGTC. Translation gives CSALTSSYEQYV.

This clonotype showed up many times. This chain links TRBV6-2 or TRBV6-3 with TRBJ2-4; 8 nucleotides align to TRBD2. Germline CDR1 is MNHEY and CDR2 is SVGEGT. The CDR3 covers 15 residues. Trimming cost V 3 bases and J 0 bases; bases outside gene matches: 1. Here the CDR3 reads CASSYAGGAKNIQYF. CDR3 nucleotide sequence: TGTGCCAGCAGTTATGCGGGGGGAGCCAAAAACATTCAGTACTTC.

This clonotype was counted between two and nine times. The chain employs TRBV5-1 and TRBJ2-1, with 9 bases identical to TRBD1. Germline assignment: CDR1 SGHRS and CDR2 YFSETQ. V was pared by 4 bases and J by 9 bases, with 11 bases of the junction left unmatched. The length of the CDR3 is 15 residues. The CDR3 bases are TGCGCCAGCAGCACAGGACAGGGGAGTCACGGTGAGCAGTTCTTC. This gives the protein CASSTGQGSHGEQFF.

The chain couples TRBV7-2 to TRBJ2-3; 15 bases match TRBD2. The ends lost 5 bases at V and 5 bases at J; junction bases unmatched: 5. Looked up from germline, CDR1 is SGHTA and CDR2 is FQGNSA. CDR3 size: 16 residues. The CDR3 DNA follows: TGTGCCAGCAGCCCCAGGACTAGCGGGGGGGTAGATACGCAGTATTTT. The encoded protein is CASSPRTSGGVDTQYF.

The chain joins TRBV10-2 to TRBJ2-2; 8 bases are shared with TRBD2. Germline-derived CDR1 and CDR2 are WSHSY and SAAADI. V lost 5 bases and J lost 4; bases outside the gene matches: 3. This CDR3 region has 14 residues. Written as DNA, the CDR3 is TGCGCCAGCAGTTTTGCGGGGGGCACCGGGGAGCTGTTTTTT. This codes for CASSFAGGTGELFF.

This clonotype was detected ten times or more. V usage is TRBV7-2 and J usage is TRBJ2-1; D remains ambiguous. V was clipped by 2 bases and J by 2 bases, with 13 bases between them. Germline V gene lookup returns CDR1 SGHTA and CDR2 FQGNSA. This CDR3 has 16 amino acids. CDR3 sequence: CASSLSAPPAYNEQFF. CDR3 bases: TGTGCCAGCAGCTTAAGCGCCCCCCCGGCCTACAATGAGCAGTTCTTC. The full variable domain, completed using reference TRBV7-2 and TRBJ2-1, is GAGVSQSPSNKVTEKGKDVELRCDPISGHTALYWYRQSLGQGLEFLIYFQGNSAPDKSGLPSDRFSAERTGGSVSTLTIQRTQQEDSAVYLCASSLSAPPAYNEQFFGPGTRLTVL.

The J gene is TRBJ2-5, the V gene TRBV7-9; 7 nucleotides align to TRBD2. This CDR3 spans 16 amino acids. Germline lookup yields CDR1 SEHNR and CDR2 FQNEAQ (reference sequence). V trimming: 1 base; J trimming: 1 base; junction bases outside the gene matches: 6. In DNA, the CDR3 is TGTGCCAGCAGCTTAGTACTAGCGCTGGTCCAAGAGACCCAGTACTTC. It yields the protein CASSLVLALVQETQYF.

This clonotype is labeled medium-sized. This chain uses TRBV20-1 with TRBJ1-1, with a tentative D call TRBD1 (6 bases). The ends were cut back, 0 bases at V and 3 bases at J, with 8 bases in the middle. CDR1 and CDR2 (germline): DFQATT, SNEGSKA (reference sequence). This CDR3 contains 13 residues. This CDR3 is CSARDHRDTEAFF. As DNA, the CDR3 is TGCAGTGCTAGAGATCACAGGGACACTGAAGCTTTCTTT.

This clonotype turned up a few times. V is TRBV7-6 and J is TRBJ2-7, with D perhaps assigned TRBD1 or TRBD2 (5 bases each). The CDR3 length is 13 residues. CDR1 and CDR2 from the germline V gene are SGHVS and FNYEAQ. Between the trimmed V and J ends, which lost 5 bases and 3 bases, there was a span of 11 bases. This CDR3 is CASSPGPNYEQYF. For the CDR3, the DNA is TGTGCCAGCAGCCCGGGACCGAACTACGAGCAGTACTTC.

This clonotype was picked up many times. The chain links TRBV27 to TRBJ2-2; 8 nucleotides line up with TRBD2. V gave up 8 bases and J gave up 6 bases; unmatched junction bases: 14. The CDR3 sequence is 16 residues long. Germline-derived CDR1 and CDR2 are MNHEY and SMNVEV (reference sequence). Here the CDR3 reads CASRSPFKRESGELFF. The CDR3, as DNA: TGTGCCAGCCGTAGCCCATTTAAGCGGGAGTCCGGGGAGCTGTTTTTT.

There are many counts of this clonotype. V usage is TRBV12-3 or TRBV12-4 and J usage is TRBJ1-6; D gene unclear. CDR3 length: 14 amino acids. Deletions cut 3 bases from V and 4 bases from J, with 7 bases between. The CDR3 DNA sequence: TGTGCCAGCAGTTTGATGGGGTATAATTCACCCCTCCACTTT. This sequence encodes CASSLMGYNSPLHF.

The chain carries TRBV7-2 and TRBJ1-2; TRBD1 matches at 7 bases. This CDR3 is 15 amino acids long. Germline CDR1 is SGHTA and CDR2 is FQGNSA. V was clipped by 1 base and J by 2 bases; unmatched bases: 4. CDR3 residues: CASSLDAGQNYGYTF. Here the CDR3 DNA reads TGTGCCAGCAGCTTAGACGCGGGACAGAACTATGGCTACACCTTC.

This clonotype was seen a handful of times. The gene calls are TRBV6-4 and TRBJ2-1; the match to TRBD2 covers 13 bases. After removal of 5 bases from V and 5 bases from J, the junction contained 3 bases not matched to a gene. Germline V gene sequence: CDR1 MRHNA, CDR2 SNTAGT. This CDR3 region has 15 residues. The CDR3, as DNA: TGTGCCAGCAGTCAAACTAGCGGGGGGGACAATGAGCAGTTCTTC. It specifies CASSQTSGGDNEQFF.

Many counts were recorded for this clonotype. The CDR3 DNA reads TGTGCCAGCAGCTTAGAGATGAACACTGAAGCTTTCTTT. Its protein product is CASSLEMNTEAFF. V gene TRBV11-1 combines with J gene TRBJ1-1; D not resolved. The germline gives CDR1 SGHAT, CDR2 FQDESV (reference sequence). Trimming cost V 1 base and J 0 bases, with 3 bases left between them. CDR3 size: 13 residues.

This clonotype was seen only a few times. CDR3 nucleotide sequence: TGTGCCAGCGCCTATTATCCATACGAGCAGTACGTC. It yields the protein CASAYYPYEQYV. This chain links TRBV18 with TRBJ2-7, with D hard to call. V dropped 8 bases and J dropped 4 bases, with 12 bases sitting between them. This CDR3 is built from 12 residues. The germline CDR1 and CDR2 sequences are KGHSH and LQKENI.